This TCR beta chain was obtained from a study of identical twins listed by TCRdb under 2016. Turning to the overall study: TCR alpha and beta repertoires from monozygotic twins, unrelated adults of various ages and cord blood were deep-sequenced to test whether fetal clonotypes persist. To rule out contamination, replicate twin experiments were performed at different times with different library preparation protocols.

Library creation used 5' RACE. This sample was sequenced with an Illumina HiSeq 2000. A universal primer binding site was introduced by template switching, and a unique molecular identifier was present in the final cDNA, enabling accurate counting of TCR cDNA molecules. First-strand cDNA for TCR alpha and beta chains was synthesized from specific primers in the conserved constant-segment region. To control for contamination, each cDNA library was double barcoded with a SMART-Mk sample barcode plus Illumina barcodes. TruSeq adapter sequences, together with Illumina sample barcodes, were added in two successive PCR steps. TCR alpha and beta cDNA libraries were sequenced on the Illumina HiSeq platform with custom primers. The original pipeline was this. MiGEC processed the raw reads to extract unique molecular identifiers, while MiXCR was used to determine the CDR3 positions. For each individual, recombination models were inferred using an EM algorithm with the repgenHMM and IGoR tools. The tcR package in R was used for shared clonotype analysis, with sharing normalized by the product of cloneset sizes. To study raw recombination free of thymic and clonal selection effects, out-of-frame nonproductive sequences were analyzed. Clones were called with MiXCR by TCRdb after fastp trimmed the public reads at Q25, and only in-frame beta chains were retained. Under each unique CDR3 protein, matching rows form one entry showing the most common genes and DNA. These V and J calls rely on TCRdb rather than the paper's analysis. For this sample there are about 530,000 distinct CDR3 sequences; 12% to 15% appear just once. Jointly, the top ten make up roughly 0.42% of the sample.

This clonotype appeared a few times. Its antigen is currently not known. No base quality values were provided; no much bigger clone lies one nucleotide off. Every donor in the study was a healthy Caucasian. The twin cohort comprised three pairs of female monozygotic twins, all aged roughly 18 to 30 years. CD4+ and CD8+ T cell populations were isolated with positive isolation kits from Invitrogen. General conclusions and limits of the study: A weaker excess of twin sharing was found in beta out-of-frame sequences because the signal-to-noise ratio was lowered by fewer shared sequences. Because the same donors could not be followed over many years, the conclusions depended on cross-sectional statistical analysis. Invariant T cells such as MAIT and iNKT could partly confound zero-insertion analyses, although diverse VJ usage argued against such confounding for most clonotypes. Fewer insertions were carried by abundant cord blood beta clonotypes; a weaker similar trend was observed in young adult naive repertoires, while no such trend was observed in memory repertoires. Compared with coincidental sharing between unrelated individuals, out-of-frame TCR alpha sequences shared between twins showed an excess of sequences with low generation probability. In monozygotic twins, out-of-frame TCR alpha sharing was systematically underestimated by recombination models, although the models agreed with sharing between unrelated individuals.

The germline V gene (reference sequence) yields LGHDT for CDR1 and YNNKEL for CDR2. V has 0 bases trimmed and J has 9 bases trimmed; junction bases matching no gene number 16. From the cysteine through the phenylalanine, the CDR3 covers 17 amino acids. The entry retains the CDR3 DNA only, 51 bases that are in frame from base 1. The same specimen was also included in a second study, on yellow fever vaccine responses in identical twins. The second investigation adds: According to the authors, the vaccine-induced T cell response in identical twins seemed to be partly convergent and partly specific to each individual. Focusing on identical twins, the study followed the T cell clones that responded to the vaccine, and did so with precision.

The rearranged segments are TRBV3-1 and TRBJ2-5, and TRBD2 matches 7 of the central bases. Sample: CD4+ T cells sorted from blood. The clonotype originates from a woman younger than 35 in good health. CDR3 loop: CASSQEPLLATKRAQYF. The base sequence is TGTGCCAGCAGCCAAGAACCACTACTAGCGACAAAGAGGGCCCAGTACTTC.